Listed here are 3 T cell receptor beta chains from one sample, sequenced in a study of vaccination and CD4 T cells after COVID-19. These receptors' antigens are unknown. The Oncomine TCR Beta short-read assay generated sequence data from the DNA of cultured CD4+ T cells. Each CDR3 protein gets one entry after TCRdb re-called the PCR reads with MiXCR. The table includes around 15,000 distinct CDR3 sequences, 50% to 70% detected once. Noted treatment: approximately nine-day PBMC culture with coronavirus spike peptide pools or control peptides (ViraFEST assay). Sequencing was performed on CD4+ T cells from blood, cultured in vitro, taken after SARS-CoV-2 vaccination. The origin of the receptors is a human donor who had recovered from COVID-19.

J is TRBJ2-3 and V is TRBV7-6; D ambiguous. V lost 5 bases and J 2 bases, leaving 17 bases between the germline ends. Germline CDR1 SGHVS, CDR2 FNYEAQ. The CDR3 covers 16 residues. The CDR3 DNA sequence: TGTGCCAGCAGCGGACCTACACGGAACCACACAGATACGCAGTATTTT. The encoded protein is CASSGPTRNHTDTQYF.

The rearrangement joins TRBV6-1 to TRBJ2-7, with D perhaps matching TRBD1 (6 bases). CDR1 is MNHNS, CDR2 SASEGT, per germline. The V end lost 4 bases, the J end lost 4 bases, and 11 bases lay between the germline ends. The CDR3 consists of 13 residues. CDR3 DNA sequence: TGTGCCAGCAGTGCTACAGGGTCTTACGAGCAGTACTTC. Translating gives CASSATGSYEQYF.

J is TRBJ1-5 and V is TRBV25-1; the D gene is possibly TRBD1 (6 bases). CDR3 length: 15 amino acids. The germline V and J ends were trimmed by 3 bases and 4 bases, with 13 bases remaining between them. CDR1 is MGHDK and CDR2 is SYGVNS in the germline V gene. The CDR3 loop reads CASSDGQGLNQPQHF. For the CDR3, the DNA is TGTGCCAGCAGTGATGGGCAGGGGCTAAATCAGCCCCAGCATTTT.